This TCR beta chain was sequenced during a study of blood T cell repertoires in COVID-19. Study information: Nucleic acid was either cDNA or gDNA, and it came from T cells, B-cell-depleted T cells, or PBMCs.

The CDR3 loop spans 15 amino acids. Trimming took off 0 bases at V and 0 bases at J, with 10 bases between the two ends. Per the germline V gene, CDR1 is SGDLS and CDR2 is YYNGEE. As handled by the study authors: Researchers report that nucleated cell counts were estimated from reference gene primer amplification. Only in-frame clones appear in the TCRdb table, and some are missing; sequencing was by immunoSEQ multiplex PCR. V, J and clone size are those of that table, while D and trimming were read from the DNA. This sample yields over 75,000 clones, of which 89% are seen a single time; 5% to 5.5% belongs to the top ten.

This receptor was identified in a woman older than 75 with active COVID-19. The sample was peripheral blood. The chain has TRBV9 and TRBJ2-7, with no clear D. CDR3 amino acids: CASSVDGSSSYEQYF. Here the CDR3 DNA reads TGTGCCAGCAGCGTAGATGGCTCCAGCTCCTACGAGCAGTACTTC.